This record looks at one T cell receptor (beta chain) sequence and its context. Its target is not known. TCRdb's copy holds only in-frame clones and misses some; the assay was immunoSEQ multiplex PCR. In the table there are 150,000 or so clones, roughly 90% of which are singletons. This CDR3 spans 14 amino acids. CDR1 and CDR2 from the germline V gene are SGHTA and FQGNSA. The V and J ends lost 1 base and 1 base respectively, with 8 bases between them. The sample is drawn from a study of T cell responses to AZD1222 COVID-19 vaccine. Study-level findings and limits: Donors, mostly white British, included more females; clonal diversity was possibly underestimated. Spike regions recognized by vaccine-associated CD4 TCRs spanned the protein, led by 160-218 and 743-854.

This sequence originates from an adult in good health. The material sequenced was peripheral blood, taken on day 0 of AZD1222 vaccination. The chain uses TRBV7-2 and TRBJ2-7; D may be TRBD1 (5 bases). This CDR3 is CASSLGPGSYEQYF. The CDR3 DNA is TGTGCCAGCAGCTTAGGGCCAGGGTCCTACGAGCAGTACTTC.